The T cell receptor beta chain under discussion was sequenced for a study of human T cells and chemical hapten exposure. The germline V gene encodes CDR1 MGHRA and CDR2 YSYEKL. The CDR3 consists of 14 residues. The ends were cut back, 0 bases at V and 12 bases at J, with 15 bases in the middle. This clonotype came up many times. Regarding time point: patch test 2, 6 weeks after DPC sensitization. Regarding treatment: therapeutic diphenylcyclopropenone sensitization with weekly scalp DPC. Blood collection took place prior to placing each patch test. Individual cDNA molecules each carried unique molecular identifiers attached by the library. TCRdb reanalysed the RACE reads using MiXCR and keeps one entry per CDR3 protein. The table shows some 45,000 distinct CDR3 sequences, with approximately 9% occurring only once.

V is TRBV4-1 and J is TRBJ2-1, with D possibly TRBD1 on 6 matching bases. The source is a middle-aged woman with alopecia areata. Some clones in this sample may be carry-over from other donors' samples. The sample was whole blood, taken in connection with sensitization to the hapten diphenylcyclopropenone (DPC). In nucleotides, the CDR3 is TGCGCCAGCAGCCAAGAAGCAGGGGCGTCTGTGCAGTTCTTC. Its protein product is CASSQEAGASVQFF.